The 14 T cell receptor beta chains below all came from one sample that was sequenced in a study of blood T cell repertoires in COVID-19. Assay used: immunoSEQ multiplex PCR; TCRdb lists only in-frame clones, some missing. The sample lists around 130,000 clones, 65% to 90% seen once, with roughly an eighth in the top ten. Specimen: peripheral blood. The receptors originated from a human donor in a cohort sampled during active COVID-19.

As concerns this clone: The sample holds other DNA sequences that translate to the same CDR3. In DNA form, the CDR3 reads TGCAGTGCTAGAGCCGACACTGAAGCTTTCTTT. Translation gives CSARADTEAFF. This chain links TRBV20-1 with TRBJ1-1; D uncertain. The V gene's germline CDR1 is DFQATT and CDR2 SNEGSKA (reference sequence). This CDR3 spans 11 amino acids. Trimming shortened V by 1 base and J by 3 bases, and 3 bases separated the two germline ends.

The rearrangement joins TRBV7-8 to TRBJ1-4, with 10 bases matching TRBD1. Germline V gives CDR1 SGHVS, CDR2 FQNEAQ. The length of the CDR3 is 17 residues. J lost 8 bases, V lost 5 bases, and 14 bases had no gene match. The CDR3 here is CASSRGQGPRMGEKLFF. For the CDR3, the DNA is TGTGCCAGCAGCCGGGGACAGGGGCCAAGGATGGGAGAAAAACTGTTTTTT.

The CDR3 reads CASYSGVGANVLTF. The CDR3, as DNA: TGTGCCAGCTATTCGGGGGTTGGGGCCAACGTCCTGACTTTC. V gene TRBV18 combines with J gene TRBJ2-6, with D perhaps TRBD2 (6 bases). Germline CDR1 is KGHSH and CDR2 is LQKENI. The CDR3 length is 14 residues. Trimming left V 7 bases short and J 3 bases short, with 10 bases between.

The chain has TRBV7-9 and TRBJ2-6, with D perhaps TRBD1 (5 bases). CDR3 length equals 18 residues. Germline CDR1 reads SEHNR; CDR2 reads FQNEAQ (reference sequence). Trimming cost V 4 bases and J 0 bases, with 16 bases left between them. The DNA of the CDR3 is TGTGCCAGCAGCTACCCTCCGGACATCTACTCTGGGGCCAACGTCCTGACTTTC. Translating gives CASSYPPDIYSGANVLTF.

The rearrangement links TRBV5-1 to TRBJ2-7; 11 positions agree with TRBD1. CDR1 and CDR2 (germline): SGHRS, YFSETQ. Trimming at V came to 3 bases and at J to 4 bases, leaving 9 bases not matched to a gene. The CDR3 has 16 amino acids. CDR3: CASSSTGQGAVYEQYF. Here the CDR3 DNA reads TGCGCCAGCAGCTCAACCGGACAGGGGGCAGTATACGAGCAGTACTTC.

In this sample, this clone turned up once. The chain is built from TRBV3-1 (or the pseudogene TRBV3-2) and TRBJ2-3; D gene ambiguous. CDR3 size: 13 residues. Germline CDR1 reads LGHDT; CDR2 reads YNNKEL (reference sequence). The germline V and J ends were trimmed by 5 bases and 4 bases, with 10 bases remaining between them. CDR3 protein: CASSYTPSDTQYF. CDR3 coding DNA: TGTGCCAGCAGCTACACGCCGTCAGATACGCAGTATTTT.

J is TRBJ1-1 and V is TRBV11-2, with TRBD1 matching over 7 bases. The CDR3 sequence is 13 residues long. Germline CDR1 reads SGHAT; CDR2 reads FQNNGV. Trimming at V came to 4 bases and at J to 4 bases, leaving 3 bases not matched to a gene. For the CDR3, the DNA is TGTGCCAGCAGCTACAACAGGGGCACTGAAGCTTTCTTT. Translation: CASSYNRGTEAFF.

This clone was seen a handful of times. The chain combines TRBV7-6 with TRBJ1-3, with 8 positions matching TRBD1. V trimming: 1 base; J trimming: 2 bases; junction bases outside the gene matches: 10. The V gene's germline CDR1 is SGHVS and CDR2 FNYEAQ. The CDR3 has 18 amino acids. The CDR3 sequence: CASSLGTGSTYAGNTIYF. CDR3 sequence (DNA): TGTGCCAGCAGCTTAGGGACAGGGAGTACCTACGCTGGAAACACCATATATTTT.

This chain links TRBV11-2 with TRBJ2-2; 8 bases are shared with TRBD1. V lost 1 base to trimming and J lost 2 bases; unmatched junction nucleotides: 6. CDR1 and CDR2 from the germline V gene are SGHAT and FQNNGV. The CDR3 is 17 amino acids. The CDR3 region is CASSLAAGGLNTGELFF. The CDR3 DNA reads TGTGCCAGCAGCTTAGCCGCAGGGGGCCTCAACACCGGGGAGCTGTTTTTT.

This clone showed up many times. V gene TRBV5-4 combines with J gene TRBJ1-2, with 9 bases matching TRBD1. Germline V gives CDR1 SGHNT, CDR2 YYREEE (reference sequence). The CDR3 totals 15 residues. With V trimmed by 0 bases and J by 4 bases, 4 bases remained unmatched. The CDR3 nucleotides are TGTGCCAGCAGCTTGGGGGACAGGGTCGGCTATGGCTACACCTTC. As protein: CASSLGDRVGYGYTF. Supplemented by reference TRBV5-4 and TRBJ1-2, the full variable domain reads ETGVTQSPTHLIKTRGQQVTLRCSSQSGHNTVSWYQQALGQGPQFIFQYYREEENGRGNFPPRFSGLQFPNYSSELNVNALELDDSALYLCASSLGDRVGYGYTFGSGTRLTVV.

The chain employs TRBV3-1 (or the pseudogene TRBV3-2) and TRBJ1-2; a weak D match, TRBD1 (5 bases). Germline CDR1 is LGHDT and CDR2 is YNNKEL (reference sequence). CDR3 size: 14 residues. V was clipped by 0 bases and J by 4 bases, with 9 bases between them. This CDR3 reads CASSQDQGVYGYTF. CDR3 bases: TGTGCCAGCAGCCAAGACCAGGGCGTCTATGGCTACACCTTC.

The V call is TRBV5-1, the J call TRBJ1-1; D gene unclear. This CDR3 is 14 amino acids long. CDR1 is SGHRS, CDR2 YFSETQ, per germline. Trimming left V 6 bases short and J 2 bases short, with 14 bases between. The CDR3 nucleotides are TGCGCCAGCATTGGAGAGGGTTTAAACACTGAAGCTTTCTTT. Encoded protein: CASIGEGLNTEAFF. Full variable domain (remainder filled in from reference TRBV5-1 and TRBJ1-1): KAGVTQTPRYLIKTRGQQVTLSCSPISGHRSVSWYQQTPGQGLQFLFEYFSETQRNKGNFPGRFSGRQFSNSRSEMNVSTLELGDSALYLCASIGEGLNTEAFFGQGTRLTVV.

The rearrangement joins TRBV5-4 to TRBJ2-5; the D is unclear. V lost 4 bases and J lost 0, with 7 bases in between. The CDR3 is made up of 13 amino acids. Germline V lookup: CDR1 SGHNT, CDR2 YYREEE (reference sequence). CDR3: CASSPTYQETQYF. DNA of the CDR3: TGTGCCAGCAGCCCTACGTACCAAGAGACCCAGTACTTC. Complete variable domain (other parts from reference TRBV5-4 and TRBJ2-5): ETGVTQSPTHLIKTRGQQVTLRCSSQSGHNTVSWYQQALGQGPQFIFQYYREEENGRGNFPPRFSGLQFPNYSSELNVNALELDDSALYLCASSPTYQETQYFGPGTRLLVL.

This clone was counted a single time. The chain carries TRBV7-6 and TRBJ2-3; D is perhaps TRBD1 (5 bases). This CDR3 comprises 16 residues. Per the germline V gene, CDR1 is SGHVS and CDR2 is FNYEAQ. V gave up 1 base and J gave up 1 base, with 12 bases separating them. The CDR3 DNA follows: TGTGCCAGCAGCTTAGGGCAGGGCTGGGGCACAGATACGCAGTATTTT. Its translation: CASSLGQGWGTDTQYF.